This TCR beta chain originates from a study of CD8+ T cells in alopecia areata. Study results and caveats: Expanded CD8+ clones among the top 100, and scalp clonality, were significantly decreased by tofacitinib. Higher clonality and more expanded CD8+ clones appeared in lesional than normal scalp. Mouse data revealed clearer TCR sharing than patient data did, a gap possibly tied to HLA. A large proportion of expanded lesional clones were detected persisting in scalp and blood during tofacitinib.

Noted treatment: oral pan-JAK inhibitor, 5-10 mg twice daily. There are 16 residues in the CDR3. The J segment lost 7 bases and the V segment lost 7 bases, leaving 16 bases of the junction unmatched. Germline CDR1 and CDR2: SGHRS and YFSETQ. Following extraction, RNA underwent reverse transcription to cDNA, which served as the sequencing template. Clones were read by immunoSEQ multiplex PCR, and TCRdb kept only the in-frame ones, dropping some. The sample shows about 76,000 clones, about 71% of them seen only once. This clone was counted ten times or more. Its antigen is undetermined. The TCR comes from a human donor with alopecia areata. The sample was CD8+ T cells sorted from blood, taken at week 24, from a patient treated with tofacitinib. This chain uses TRBV5-1 with TRBJ2-1; 8 bases are shared with TRBD2. This CDR3 reads CASSKWASGLGNEQFF. CDR3 sequence (DNA): TGCGCCAGCTCCAAATGGGCTAGCGGGTTAGGTAATGAGCAGTTCTTC.